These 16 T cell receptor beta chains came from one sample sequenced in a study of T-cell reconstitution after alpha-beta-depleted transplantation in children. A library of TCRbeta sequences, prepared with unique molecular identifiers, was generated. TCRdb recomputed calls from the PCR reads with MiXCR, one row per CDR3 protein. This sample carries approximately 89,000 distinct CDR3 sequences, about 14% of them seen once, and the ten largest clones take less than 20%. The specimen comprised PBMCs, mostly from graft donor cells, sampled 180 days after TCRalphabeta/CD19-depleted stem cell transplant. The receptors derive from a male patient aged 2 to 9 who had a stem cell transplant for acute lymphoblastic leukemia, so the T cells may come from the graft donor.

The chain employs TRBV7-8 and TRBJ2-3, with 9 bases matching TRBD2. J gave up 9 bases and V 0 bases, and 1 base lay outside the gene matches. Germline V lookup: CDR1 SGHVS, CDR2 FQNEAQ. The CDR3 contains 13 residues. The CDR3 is CASSLAGLATQYF. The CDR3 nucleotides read TGTGCCAGCAGCTTAGCCGGACTAGCGACGCAGTATTTT. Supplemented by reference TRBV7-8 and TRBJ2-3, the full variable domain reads GAGVSQSPRYKVAKRGQDVALRCDPISGHVSLFWYQQALGQGPEFLTYFQNEAQLDKSGLPSDRFFAERPEGSVSTLKIQRTQQEDSAVYLCASSLAGLATQYFGPGTRLTVL.

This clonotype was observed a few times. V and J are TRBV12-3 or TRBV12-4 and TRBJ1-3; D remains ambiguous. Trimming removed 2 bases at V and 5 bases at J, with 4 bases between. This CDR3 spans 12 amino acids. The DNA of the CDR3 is TGTGCCAGCAGTTTAATGAGAAACACCATATATTTT. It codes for CASSLMRNTIYF.

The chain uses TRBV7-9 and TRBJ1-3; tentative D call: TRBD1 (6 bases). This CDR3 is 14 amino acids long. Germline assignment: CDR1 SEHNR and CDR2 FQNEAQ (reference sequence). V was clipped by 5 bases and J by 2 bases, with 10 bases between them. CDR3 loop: CASSRPGAGNTIYF. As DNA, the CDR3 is TGTGCCAGCAGCCGCCCAGGGGCTGGAAACACCATATATTTT.

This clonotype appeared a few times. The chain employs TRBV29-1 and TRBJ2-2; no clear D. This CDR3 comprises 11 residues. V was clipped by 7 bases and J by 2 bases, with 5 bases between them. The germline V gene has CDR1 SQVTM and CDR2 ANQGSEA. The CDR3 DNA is TGCAGCGCCACCAACACCGGGGAGCTGTTTTTT. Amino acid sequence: CSATNTGELFF.

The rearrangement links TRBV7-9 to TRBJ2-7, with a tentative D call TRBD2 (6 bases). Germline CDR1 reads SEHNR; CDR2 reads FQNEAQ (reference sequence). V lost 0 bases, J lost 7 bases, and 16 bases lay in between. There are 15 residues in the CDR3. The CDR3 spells CASSLAASAGWEQYF. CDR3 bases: TGTGCCAGCAGCTTAGCCGCTAGCGCTGGCTGGGAGCAGTACTTC.

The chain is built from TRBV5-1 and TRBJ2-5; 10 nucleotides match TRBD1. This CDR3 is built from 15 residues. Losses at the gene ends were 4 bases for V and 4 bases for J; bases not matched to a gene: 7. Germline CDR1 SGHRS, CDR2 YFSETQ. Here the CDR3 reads CASSNRQGAGETQYF. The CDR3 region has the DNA TGCGCCAGCAGCAACCGACAGGGGGCTGGAGAGACCCAGTACTTC.

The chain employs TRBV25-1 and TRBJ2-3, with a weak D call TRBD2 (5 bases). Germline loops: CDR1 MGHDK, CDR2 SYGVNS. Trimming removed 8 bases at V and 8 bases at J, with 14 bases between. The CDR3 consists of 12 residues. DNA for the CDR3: TGTGCCAGCGGAGGCCACGCCGGTACGCAGTATTTT. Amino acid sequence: CASGGHAGTQYF.

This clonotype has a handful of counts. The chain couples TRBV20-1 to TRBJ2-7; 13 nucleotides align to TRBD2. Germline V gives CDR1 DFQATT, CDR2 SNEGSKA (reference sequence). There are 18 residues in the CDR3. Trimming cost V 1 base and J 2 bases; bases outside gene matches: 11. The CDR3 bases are TGCAGTGCTAGAGGAACGGGACTAGCGGGGCGCAAGGCCTACGAGCAGTACTTC. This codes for CSARGTGLAGRKAYEQYF.

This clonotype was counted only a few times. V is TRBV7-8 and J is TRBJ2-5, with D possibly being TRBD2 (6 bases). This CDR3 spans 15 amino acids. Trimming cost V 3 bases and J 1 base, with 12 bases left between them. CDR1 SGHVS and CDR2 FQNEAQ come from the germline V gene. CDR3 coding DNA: TGTGCCAGCAGCTTGAAGCGGGTACCCCAAGAGACCCAGTACTTC. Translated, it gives CASSLKRVPQETQYF.

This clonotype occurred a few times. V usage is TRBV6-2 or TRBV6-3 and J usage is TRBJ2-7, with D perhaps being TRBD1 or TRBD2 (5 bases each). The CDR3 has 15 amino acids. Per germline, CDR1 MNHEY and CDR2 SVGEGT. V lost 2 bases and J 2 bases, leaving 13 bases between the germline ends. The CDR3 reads CASSYDRGATYEQYF. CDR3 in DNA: TGTGCCAGCAGTTACGATCGAGGGGCTACCTACGAGCAGTACTTC.

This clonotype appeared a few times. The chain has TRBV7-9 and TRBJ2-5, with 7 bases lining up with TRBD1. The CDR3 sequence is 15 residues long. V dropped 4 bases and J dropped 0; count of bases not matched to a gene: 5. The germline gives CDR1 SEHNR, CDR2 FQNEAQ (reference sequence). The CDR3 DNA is TGTGCCAGCAGCTGGGGACAGACTAACCAAGAGACCCAGTACTTC. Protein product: CASSWGQTNQETQYF.

The CDR3 region is CSVEARAGGHNEQFF. The CDR3 DNA follows: TGCAGCGTTGAAGCGAGAGCGGGGGGGCACAATGAGCAGTTCTTC. This sequence joins TRBV29-1 and TRBJ2-1; 10 bases map to TRBD2. V lost 1 base to trimming and J lost 5 bases; unmatched junction nucleotides: 5. CDR3 length: 15 amino acids. The germline CDR1 and CDR2 sequences are SQVTM and ANQGSEA.

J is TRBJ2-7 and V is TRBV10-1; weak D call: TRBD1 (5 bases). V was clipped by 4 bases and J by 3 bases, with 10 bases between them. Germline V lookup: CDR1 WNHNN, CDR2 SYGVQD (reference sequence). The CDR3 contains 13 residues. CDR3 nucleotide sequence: TGCGCCAGCAGTGGGTACAGGAACTACGAGCAGTACTTC. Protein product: CASSGYRNYEQYF.

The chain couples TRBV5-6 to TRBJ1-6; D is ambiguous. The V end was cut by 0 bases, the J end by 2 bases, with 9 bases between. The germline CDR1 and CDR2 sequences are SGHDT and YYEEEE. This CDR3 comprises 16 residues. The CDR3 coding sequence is TGTGCCAGCAGCTTGGGTCGGAGGCCCTATAATTCACCCCTCCACTTT. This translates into CASSLGRRPYNSPLHF.

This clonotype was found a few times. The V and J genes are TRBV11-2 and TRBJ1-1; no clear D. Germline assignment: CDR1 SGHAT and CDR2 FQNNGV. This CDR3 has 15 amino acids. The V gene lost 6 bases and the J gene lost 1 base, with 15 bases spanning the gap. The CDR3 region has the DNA TGTGCCAGCAGTTCAAGCCCGGGAACGAACACTGAAGCTTTCTTT. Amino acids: CASSSSPGTNTEAFF.

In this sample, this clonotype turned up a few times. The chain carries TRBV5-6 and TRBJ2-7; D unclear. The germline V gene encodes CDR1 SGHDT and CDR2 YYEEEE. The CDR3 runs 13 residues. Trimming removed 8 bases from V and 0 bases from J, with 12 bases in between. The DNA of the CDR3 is TGTGCCAGAGCCCTTCCGAGCTCCTACGAGCAGTACTTC. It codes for CARALPSSYEQYF.